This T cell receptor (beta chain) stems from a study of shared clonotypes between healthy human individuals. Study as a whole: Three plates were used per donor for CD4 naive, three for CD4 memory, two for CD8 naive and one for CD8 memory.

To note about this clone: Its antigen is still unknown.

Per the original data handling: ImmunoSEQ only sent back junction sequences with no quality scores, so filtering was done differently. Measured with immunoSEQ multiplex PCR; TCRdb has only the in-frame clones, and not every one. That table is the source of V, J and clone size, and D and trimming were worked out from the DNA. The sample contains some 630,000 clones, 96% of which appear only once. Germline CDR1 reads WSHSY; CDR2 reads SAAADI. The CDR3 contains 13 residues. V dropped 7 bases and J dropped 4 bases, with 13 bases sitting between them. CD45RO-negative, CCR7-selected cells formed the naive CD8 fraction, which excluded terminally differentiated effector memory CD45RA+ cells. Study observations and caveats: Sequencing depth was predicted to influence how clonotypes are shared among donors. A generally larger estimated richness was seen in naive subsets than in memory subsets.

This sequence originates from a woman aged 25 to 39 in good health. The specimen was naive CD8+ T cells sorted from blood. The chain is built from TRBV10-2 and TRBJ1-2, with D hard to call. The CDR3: CASTPGGIYGYTF. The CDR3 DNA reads TGCGCCAGCACCCCAGGCGGGATCTATGGCTACACCTTC.